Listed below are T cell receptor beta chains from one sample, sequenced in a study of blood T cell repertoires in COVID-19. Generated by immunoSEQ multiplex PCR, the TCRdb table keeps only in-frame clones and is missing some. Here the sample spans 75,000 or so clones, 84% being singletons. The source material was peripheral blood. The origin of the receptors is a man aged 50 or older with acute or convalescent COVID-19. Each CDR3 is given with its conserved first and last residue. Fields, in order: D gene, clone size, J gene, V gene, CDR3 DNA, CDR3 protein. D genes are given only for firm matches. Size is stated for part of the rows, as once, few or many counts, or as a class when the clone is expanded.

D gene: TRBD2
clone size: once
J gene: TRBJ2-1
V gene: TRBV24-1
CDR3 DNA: TGTGCCACGCAACCCCCCGGGACTAGCGTCAATGAGCAGTTCTTC
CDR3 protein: CATQPPGTSVNEQFF

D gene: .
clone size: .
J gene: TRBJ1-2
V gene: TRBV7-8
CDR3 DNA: TGTGCCAGCAGCGTAGGAACAACTAACTATGGCTACACCTTC
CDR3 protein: CASSVGTTNYGYTF

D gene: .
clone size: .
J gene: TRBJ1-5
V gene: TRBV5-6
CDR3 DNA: TGTGCCAGCAGCTTGTACTTTAGCAATCAGCCCCAGCATTTT
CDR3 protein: CASSLYFSNQPQHF

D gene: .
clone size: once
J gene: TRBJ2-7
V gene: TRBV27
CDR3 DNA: TGTGCCAGCAGAACCGGGGTAACCTACGAGCAGTACTTC
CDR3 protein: CASRTGVTYEQYF

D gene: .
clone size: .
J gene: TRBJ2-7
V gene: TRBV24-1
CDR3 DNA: TGTGCCACCAGTGAAGGGGCGAGCGCAGGGAAGAATTTCTACGAGCAGTACTTC
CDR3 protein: CATSEGASAGKNFYEQYF

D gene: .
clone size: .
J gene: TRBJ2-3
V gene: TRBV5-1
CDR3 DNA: TGCGCCAGCAGCTTTAGCTCGGATACGCAGTATTTT
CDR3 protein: CASSFSSDTQYF

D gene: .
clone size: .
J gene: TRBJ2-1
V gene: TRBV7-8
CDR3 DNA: TGTGCCAGCACCTACGGGACAAACTACAATGAGCAGTTCTTC
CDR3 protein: CASTYGTNYNEQFF

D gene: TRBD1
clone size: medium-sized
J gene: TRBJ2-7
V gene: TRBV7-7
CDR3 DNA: TGTGCCAGCAGCCTCGGACAGGCCCCCGACGAGCAGTACTTC
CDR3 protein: CASSLGQAPDEQYF

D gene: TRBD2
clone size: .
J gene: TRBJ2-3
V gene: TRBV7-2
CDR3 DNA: TGTGCCAGCAGCCTGGGACTAGCGGAACCTAGCACAGATACGCAGTATTTT
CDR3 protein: CASSLGLAEPSTDTQYF

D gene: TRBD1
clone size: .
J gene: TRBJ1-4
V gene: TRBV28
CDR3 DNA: TGTGCCAGCGGAACAGGGGGCAAAATGAAACTGTTTTTT
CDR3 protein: CASGTGGKMKLFF

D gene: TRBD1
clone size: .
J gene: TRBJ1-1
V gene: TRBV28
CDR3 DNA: TGTGCCAGCAACCTGGGACAGGGGAACACTGAAGCTTTCTTT
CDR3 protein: CASNLGQGNTEAFF

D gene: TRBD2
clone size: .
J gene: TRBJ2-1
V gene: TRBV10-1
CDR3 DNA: TGCGCCAGCAGTGAGGTTAGCGGGAGTAAGAATGAGCAGTTCTTC
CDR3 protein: CASSEVSGSKNEQFF

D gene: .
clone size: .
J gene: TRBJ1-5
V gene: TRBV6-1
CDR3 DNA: TGTGCCAGCAGTGAAAGTTCGGGGATACATCAGCCCCAGCATTTT
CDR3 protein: CASSESSGIHQPQHF

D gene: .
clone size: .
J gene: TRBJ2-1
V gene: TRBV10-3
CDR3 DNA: TGTGCCATCACCGATGGAGGGAGCGGTGAGCAGTTCTTC
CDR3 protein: CAITDGGSGEQFF

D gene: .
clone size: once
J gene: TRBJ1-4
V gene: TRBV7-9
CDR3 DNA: TGTGCCAGCCTACCCGTTGGAACAGCTCCAACTAATGAAAAACTGTTTTTT
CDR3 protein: CASLPVGTAPTNEKLFF

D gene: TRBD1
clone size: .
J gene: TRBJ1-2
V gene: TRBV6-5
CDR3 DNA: TGTGCCAGCAGCGGACAGGGAAGGCTCTATGGCTACACCTTC
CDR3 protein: CASSGQGRLYGYTF

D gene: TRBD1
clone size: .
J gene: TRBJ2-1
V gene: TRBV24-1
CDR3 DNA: TGTGCCACCAGTGATACTCCCGGGACAGGGGTTATCAATGAGCAGTTCTTC
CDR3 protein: CATSDTPGTGVINEQFF

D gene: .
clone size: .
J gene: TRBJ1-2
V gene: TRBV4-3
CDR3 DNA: TGCGCCAGCAGCCAAGATTCGCCGGTTCTTCGGTATGGCTACACCTTC
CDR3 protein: CASSQDSPVLRYGYTF

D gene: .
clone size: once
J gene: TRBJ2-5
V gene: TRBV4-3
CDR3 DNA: TGCGCCAGCAGCCAATCGGCGACTACCCAAGAGACCCAGTACTTC
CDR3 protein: CASSQSATTQETQYF

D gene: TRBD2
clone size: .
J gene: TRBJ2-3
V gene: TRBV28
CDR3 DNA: TGTGCCAGCAAGGTTGGCGGGAGGGAAACAGATACGCAGTATTTT
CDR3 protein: CASKVGGRETDTQYF

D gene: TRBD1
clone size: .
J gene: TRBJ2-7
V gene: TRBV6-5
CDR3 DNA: TGTGCCAGCAGTTACGGGACAGGGGCCCGGTACGAGCAGTACTTC
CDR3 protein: CASSYGTGARYEQYF

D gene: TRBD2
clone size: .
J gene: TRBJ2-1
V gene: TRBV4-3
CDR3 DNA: TGCGCCAGCAGCCAAGATGTGACTAGCTGGAATGAGCAGTTCTTC
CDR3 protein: CASSQDVTSWNEQFF

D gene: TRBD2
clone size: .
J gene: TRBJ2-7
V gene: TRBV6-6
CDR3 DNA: TGTGCCAGCTGGTCACTAGCGAGCTCCTACGAGCAGTACTTC
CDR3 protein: CASWSLASSYEQYF

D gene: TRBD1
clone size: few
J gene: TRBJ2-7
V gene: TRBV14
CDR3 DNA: TGTGCCAGCAGCCAAGAGACAGGGGGCGGCTACGAGCAGTACTTC
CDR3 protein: CASSQETGGGYEQYF

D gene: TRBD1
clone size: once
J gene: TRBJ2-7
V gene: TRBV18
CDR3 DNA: TGTGCCAGCTCACCACGGGGGACAGGGGCCCAGGGCGAGCAGTACTTC
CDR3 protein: CASSPRGTGAQGEQYF

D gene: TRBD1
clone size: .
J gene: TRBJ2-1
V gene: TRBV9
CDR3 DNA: TGTGCCAGCAGCGTATGGGACAGGGAGAGCAATGAGCAGTTCTTC
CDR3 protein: CASSVWDRESNEQFF

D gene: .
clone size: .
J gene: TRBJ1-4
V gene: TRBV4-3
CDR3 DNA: TGCGCCAGCAGCCAAGGAACCAGTATTAATGAAAAACTGTTTTTT
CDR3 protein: CASSQGTSINEKLFF

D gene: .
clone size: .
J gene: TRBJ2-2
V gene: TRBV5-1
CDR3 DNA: TGCGCCAGCAGCTTGGACGCCTACAGGGGAGGCGGGGAGCTGTTTTTT
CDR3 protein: CASSLDAYRGGGELFF

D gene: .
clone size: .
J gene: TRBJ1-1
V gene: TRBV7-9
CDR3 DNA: TGTGCCAGCAGCTTAGGGGTAACAGTTGAAGCTTTCTTT
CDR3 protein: CASSLGVTVEAFF

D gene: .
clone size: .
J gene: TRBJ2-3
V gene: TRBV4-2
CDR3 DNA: TGTGCCAGCAGCCAAGAACGGGAGGGGGCCTCCATCACAGATACGCAGTATTTT
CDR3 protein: CASSQEREGASITDTQYF

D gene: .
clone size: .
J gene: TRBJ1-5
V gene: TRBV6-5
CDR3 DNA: TGTGCCAGCAGTCCCTGGGGGGATAGCAATCAGCCCCAGCATTTT
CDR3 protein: CASSPWGDSNQPQHF

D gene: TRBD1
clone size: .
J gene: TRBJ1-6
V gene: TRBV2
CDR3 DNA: TGTGCCAGCTACCGGGACAGTAATTCACCCCTCCACTTT
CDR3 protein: CASYRDSNSPLHF

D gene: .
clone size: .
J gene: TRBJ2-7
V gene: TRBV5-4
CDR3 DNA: TGTGCCAGCAGCTCCTCGGGTTACGAGCAGTACTTC
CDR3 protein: CASSSSGYEQYF

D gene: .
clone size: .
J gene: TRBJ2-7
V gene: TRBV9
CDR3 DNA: TGTGCCAGCAGCGTAGACGCTAGCGAGTACGAGCAGTACTTC
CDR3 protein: CASSVDASEYEQYF

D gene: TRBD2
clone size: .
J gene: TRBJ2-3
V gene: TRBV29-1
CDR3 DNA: TGCAGCGTTGACGCGGGAGTAAGTACAGATACGCAGTATTTT
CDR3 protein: CSVDAGVSTDTQYF

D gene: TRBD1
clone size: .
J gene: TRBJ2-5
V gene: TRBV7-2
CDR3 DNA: TGTGCCAGCAGCTCATTGACAGGGACAGAGACCCAGTACTTC
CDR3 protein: CASSSLTGTETQYF

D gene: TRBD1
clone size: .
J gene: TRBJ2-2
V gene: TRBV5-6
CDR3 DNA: TGTGCCAGCATTGGCAGGGGGTTATCCGGGGAGCTGTTTTTT
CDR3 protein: CASIGRGLSGELFF

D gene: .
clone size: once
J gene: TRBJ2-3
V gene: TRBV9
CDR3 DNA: TGTGCCAGCAGCGTAGCCCCTCCGACTGCTCGGGTTGCAGATACGCAGTATTTT
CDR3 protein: CASSVAPPTARVADTQYF

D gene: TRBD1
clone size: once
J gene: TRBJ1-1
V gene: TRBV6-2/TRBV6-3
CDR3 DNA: TGTGCCAGCAGTTACAGACAGGGGGCAACTGAAGCTTTCTTT
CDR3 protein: CASSYRQGATEAFF

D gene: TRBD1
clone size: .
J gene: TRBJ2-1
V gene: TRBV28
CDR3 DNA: TGTGCCAGCAGGACAGGGTCCTACAATGAGCAGTTCTTC
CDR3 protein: CASRTGSYNEQFF

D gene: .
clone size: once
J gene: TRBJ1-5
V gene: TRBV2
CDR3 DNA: TGTGCCAGCAGTCGTTTGAGGGTTGGCAATCAGCCCCAGCATTTT
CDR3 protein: CASSRLRVGNQPQHF

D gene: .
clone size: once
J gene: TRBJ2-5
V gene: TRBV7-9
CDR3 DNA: TGTGCCAGCATACGGGACAATCAAGAGACCCAGTACTTC
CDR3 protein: CASIRDNQETQYF

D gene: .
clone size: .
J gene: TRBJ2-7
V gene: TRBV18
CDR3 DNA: TGTGCCAGCTCACCTGACAGCATGGGGGAGCAGTACTTC
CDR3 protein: CASSPDSMGEQYF

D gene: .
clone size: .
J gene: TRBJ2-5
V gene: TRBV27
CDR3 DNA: TGTGCCAGCAGGGGCCTCCAAGAGACCCAGTACTTC
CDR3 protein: CASRGLQETQYF

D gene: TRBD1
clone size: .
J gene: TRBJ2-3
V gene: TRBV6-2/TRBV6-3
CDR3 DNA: TGTGCCAGCAGTTACCGGACAGGGGGCTTGAGAGATACGCAGTATTTT
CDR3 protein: CASSYRTGGLRDTQYF

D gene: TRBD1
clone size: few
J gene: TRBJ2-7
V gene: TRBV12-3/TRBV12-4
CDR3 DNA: TGTGCCAGCACCGACAGGGGCCTTTACGAGCAGTACTTC
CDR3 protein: CASTDRGLYEQYF

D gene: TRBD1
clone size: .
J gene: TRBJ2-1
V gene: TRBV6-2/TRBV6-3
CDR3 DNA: TGTGCCAGCAACCCAGGGGGCTACAATGAGCAGTTCTTC
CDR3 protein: CASNPGGYNEQFF

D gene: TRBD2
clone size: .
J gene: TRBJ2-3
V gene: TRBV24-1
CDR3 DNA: TGTGCCACCAGTGATTTGCAGACTAGCGGTAGCACAGATACGCAGTATTTT
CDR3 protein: CATSDLQTSGSTDTQYF

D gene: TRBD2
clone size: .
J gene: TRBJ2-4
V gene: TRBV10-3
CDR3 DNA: TGTGCCATCAGTGAGTCCTATGCTAGCGGGGGGAATGTGGCCAAAAACATTCAGTACTTC
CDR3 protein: CAISESYASGGNVAKNIQYF

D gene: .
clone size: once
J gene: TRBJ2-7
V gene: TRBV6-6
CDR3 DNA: TGTGCCAGCAGTAACGGACTTCGCTCCTACGAGCAGTACTTC
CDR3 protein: CASSNGLRSYEQYF

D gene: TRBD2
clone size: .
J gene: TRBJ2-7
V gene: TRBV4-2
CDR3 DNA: TGTGCCAGCAGCCAAGAAGTAGGGGAGGGGTACGAGCAGTACTTC
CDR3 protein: CASSQEVGEGYEQYF

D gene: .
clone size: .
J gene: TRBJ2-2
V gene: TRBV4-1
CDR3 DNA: TGCGCCAGCAGCCAAGTATACGGGGAGCTGTTTTTT
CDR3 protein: CASSQVYGELFF